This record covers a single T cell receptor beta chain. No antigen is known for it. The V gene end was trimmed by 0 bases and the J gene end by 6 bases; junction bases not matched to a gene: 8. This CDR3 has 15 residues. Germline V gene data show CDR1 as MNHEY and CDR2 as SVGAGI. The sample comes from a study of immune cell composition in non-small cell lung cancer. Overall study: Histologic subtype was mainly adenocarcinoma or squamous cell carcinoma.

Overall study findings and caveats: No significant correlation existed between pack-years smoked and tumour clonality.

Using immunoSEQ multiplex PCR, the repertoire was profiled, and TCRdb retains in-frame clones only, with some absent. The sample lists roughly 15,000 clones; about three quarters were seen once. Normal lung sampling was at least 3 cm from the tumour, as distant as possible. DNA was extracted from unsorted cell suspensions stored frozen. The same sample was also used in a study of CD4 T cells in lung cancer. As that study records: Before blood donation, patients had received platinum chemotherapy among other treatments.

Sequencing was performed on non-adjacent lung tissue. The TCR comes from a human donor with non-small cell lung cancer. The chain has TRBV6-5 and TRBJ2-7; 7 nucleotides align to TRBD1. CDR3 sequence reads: CASSYSGTDRTEQYF. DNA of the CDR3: TGTGCCAGCAGTTACTCCGGGACAGACAGGACCGAGCAGTACTTC.